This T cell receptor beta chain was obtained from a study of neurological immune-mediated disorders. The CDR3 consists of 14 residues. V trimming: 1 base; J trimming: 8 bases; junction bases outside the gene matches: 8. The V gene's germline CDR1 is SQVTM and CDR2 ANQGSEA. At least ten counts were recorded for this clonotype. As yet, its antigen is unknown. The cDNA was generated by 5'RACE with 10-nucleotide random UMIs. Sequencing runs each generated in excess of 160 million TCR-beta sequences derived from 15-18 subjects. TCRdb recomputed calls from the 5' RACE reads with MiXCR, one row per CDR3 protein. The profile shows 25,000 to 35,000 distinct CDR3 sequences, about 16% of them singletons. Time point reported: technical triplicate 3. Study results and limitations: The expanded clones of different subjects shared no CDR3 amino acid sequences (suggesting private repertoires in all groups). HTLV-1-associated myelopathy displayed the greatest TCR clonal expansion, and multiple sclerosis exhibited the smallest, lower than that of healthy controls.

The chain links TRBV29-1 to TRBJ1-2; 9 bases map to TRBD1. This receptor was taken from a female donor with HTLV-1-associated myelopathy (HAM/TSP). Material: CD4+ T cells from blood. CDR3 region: CSVEGWDRVYGYTF. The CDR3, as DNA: TGCAGCGTTGAAGGTTGGGACAGGGTTTACGGCTACACCTTC.